These 22 T cell receptor beta chains were sequenced from one sample in a study of T cell changes during pregnancy in multiple sclerosis. Assay used: immunoSEQ multiplex PCR; TCRdb lists only in-frame clones, some missing. The sample has some 80,000 clones, 80% to 90% seen once. Sequenced material: peripheral blood, taken in the first trimester of pregnancy. These receptors were obtained from a female donor in good health, enrolled as a control in a pregnancy study.

The rearrangement uses TRBV10-1 and TRBJ2-5; D not resolved. V lost 10 bases, J lost 7 bases, and 4 bases lay in between. Germline V lookup: CDR1 WNHNN, CDR2 SYGVQD (reference sequence). This CDR3 has 8 residues. The CDR3 DNA sequence: TGCGCCACCTGGACCCAGTACTTC. Its protein product is CATWTQYF.

CDR3 DNA: TGTGCCAGTAGTACGAGGGCGAACACCGGGGAGCTGTTTTTT. This gives the protein CASSTRANTGELFF. V and J are TRBV19 and TRBJ2-2; a weak D match, TRBD2 (5 bases). With 4 bases removed from V and 0 bases from J, the gap between germline ends came to 6 bases. The V gene's germline CDR1 is LNHDA and CDR2 SQIVND (reference sequence). The length of the CDR3 is 14 residues.

This rearrangement joins TRBV21-1 to TRBJ1-6; no check of the table's D call, TRBD1, against the DNA was made. TRBV21-1 is termed a pseudogene. The CDR3 extends over 13 amino acids. CDR3 DNA sequence: TGTGCCAGCATCTCCCCAGGGAATGTACCCCTCCACTTT. It codes for CASISPGNVPLHF.

The V call is TRBV27, the J call TRBJ1-1, with a tentative D call TRBD1 (6 bases). Deletions cut 6 bases from V and 5 bases from J, with 13 bases between. CDR3 length: 13 residues. CDR1 MNHEY and CDR2 SMNVEV come from the germline V gene (reference sequence). The CDR3 bases are TGTGCCAGCAGATATAACAGGGAGACTGAAGCTTTCTTT. The encoded protein is CASRYNRETEAFF.

The V call is TRBV5-4, the J call TRBJ2-2; D is uncertain. CDR1 SGHNT and CDR2 YYREEE come from the germline V gene (reference sequence). The CDR3 is made up of 17 amino acids. The V and J ends lost 0 bases and 2 bases respectively, with 14 bases between them. CDR3 sequence: CASSLEPLESNTGELFF. In DNA form, the CDR3 reads TGTGCCAGCAGCTTGGAACCGCTAGAGAGTAACACCGGGGAGCTGTTTTTT.

This clone came up a few times. The CDR3, as DNA: TGTGCCTGGCTGGGCAGGCAAACTGAAGCTTTCTTT. This sequence encodes CAWLGRQTEAFF. The chain combines TRBV30 with TRBJ1-1, with no clear D. The V and J ends lost 5 bases and 5 bases respectively, with 12 bases between them. Germline-derived CDR1 and CDR2 are GTSNPN and SVGIG (reference sequence). There are 12 residues in the CDR3. Supplemented by reference TRBV30 and TRBJ1-1, the full variable domain reads SQTIHQWPATLVQPVGSPLSLECTVEGTSNPNLYWYRQAAGRGLQLLFYSVGIGQISSEVPQNLSASRPQDRQFILSSKKLLLSDSGFYLCAWLGRQTEAFFGQGTRLTVV.

The chain joins TRBV18 to TRBJ2-1; 9 bases line up with TRBD2. This CDR3 has 18 amino acids. Germline V lookup: CDR1 KGHSH, CDR2 LQKENI. V gave up 3 bases and J gave up 6 bases; unmatched junction bases: 15. The CDR3 DNA reads as TGTGCCAGCTCACCCATCCGAGATACGCGGGGGGGTCGCAATGAGCAGTTCTTC. This translates into CASSPIRDTRGGRNEQFF.

This clone was picked up a small number of times. The V and J genes are TRBV19 and TRBJ1-5, with a possible D match to TRBD1 (5 bases). CDR1 and CDR2 (germline): LNHDA, SQIVND (reference sequence). This CDR3 region has 14 residues. Trimming removed 6 bases at V and 7 bases at J, with 16 bases between. The CDR3 DNA follows: TGTGCCAGTAGCATTGGGGGGGACGGGCAGCCCCAGCATTTT. Translated, it gives CASSIGGDGQPQHF. Combining the CDR3 with reference TRBV19 and TRBJ1-5 gives the whole variable domain DGGITQSPKYLFRKEGQNVTLSCEQNLNHDAMYWYRQDPGQGLRLIYYSQIVNDFQKGDIAEGYSVSREKKESFPLTVTSAQKNPTAFYLCASSIGGDGQPQHFGDGTRLSIL.

The rearrangement joins TRBV19 to TRBJ1-1; 12 nucleotides match TRBD1. The germline V gene encodes CDR1 LNHDA and CDR2 SQIVND (reference sequence). After removal of 7 bases from V and 5 bases from J, the junction contained 14 bases not matched to a gene. The length of the CDR3 is 17 residues. This CDR3 reads CASIPRDRGRGGTEAFF. The CDR3 DNA reads TGTGCCAGTATTCCCCGGGACAGGGGGCGCGGCGGGACTGAAGCTTTCTTT. The variable domain in full, with the rest retrieved from reference TRBV19 and TRBJ1-1, is DGGITQSPKYLFRKEGQNVTLSCEQNLNHDAMYWYRQDPGQGLRLIYYSQIVNDFQKGDIAEGYSVSREKKESFPLTVTSAQKNPTAFYLCASIPRDRGRGGTEAFFGQGTRLTVV.

The chain is built from TRBV10-2 and TRBJ1-5; no clear D gene. V lost 3 bases, J lost 1 base, and 4 bases lay in between. Looked up from germline, CDR1 is WSHSY and CDR2 is SAAADI. The CDR3 covers 13 residues. CDR3 loop: CASSEQSNQPQHF. CDR3 DNA: TGCGCCAGCAGTGAACAGAGCAATCAGCCCCAGCATTTT.

V gene TRBV28 combines with J gene TRBJ2-7, with a tentative D call TRBD2 (6 bases). Per the germline V gene, CDR1 is MDHEN and CDR2 is SYDVKM. Trimming shortened V by 6 bases and J by 1 base, and 13 bases separated the two germline ends. This CDR3 spans 14 amino acids. This chain's CDR3 is CASSPSGPSYEQYF. CDR3 nucleotide sequence: TGTGCCAGCAGCCCCAGCGGGCCTTCCTACGAGCAGTACTTC.

The chain has TRBV19 and TRBJ2-1; TRBD2 aligns across 9 bases. J gave up 3 bases and V 5 bases, and 5 bases lay outside the gene matches. The CDR3 sequence is 15 residues long. In germline, CDR1 is LNHDA, CDR2 SQIVND (reference sequence). The CDR3 region has the DNA TGTGCCAGTAGTGTGAGGACTAGCGTCTACAATGAGCAGTTCTTC. Protein: CASSVRTSVYNEQFF.

V usage is TRBV16 and J usage is TRBJ1-2, with TRBD1 matching 7 bases. From germline, CDR1 is KGHSY and CDR2 FQNENV. J was trimmed by 4 bases and V by 3 bases; bases with no gene match: 2. The CDR3 is made up of 13 amino acids. The CDR3 is CASSQTGSYGYTF. The CDR3 nucleotides read TGTGCCAGCAGCCAGACAGGGTCCTATGGCTACACCTTC.

The chain joins TRBV10-3 to TRBJ2-4; 7 nucleotides align to TRBD1. Germline V CDR1 and CDR2: ENHRY, SYGVKD. The J segment lost 7 bases and the V segment lost 4 bases, leaving 4 bases of the junction unmatched. This CDR3 is built from 13 residues. CDR3 sequence: CAISGTGENIQYF. CDR3 coding DNA: TGTGCCATCAGTGGGACAGGCGAGAACATTCAGTACTTC.

The chain combines TRBV7-2 with TRBJ2-1, with a possible D match to TRBD2 (5 bases). This CDR3 contains 14 residues. Germline values: CDR1 SGHTA, CDR2 FQGNSA. V dropped 1 base and J dropped 5 bases, with 9 bases sitting between them. The CDR3 here is CASSLVRGNNEQFF. The CDR3 DNA reads as TGTGCCAGCAGCTTAGTCCGGGGAAACAATGAGCAGTTCTTC.

The chain carries TRBV28 and TRBJ1-2; D might be TRBD1 (5 bases). Germline lookup yields CDR1 MDHEN and CDR2 SYDVKM. Between the trimmed V and J ends, which lost 4 bases and 3 bases, there was a span of 15 bases. The CDR3 has 15 amino acids. In DNA, the CDR3 is TGTGCCAGCAGTTCCCCGGGGGACGGATACTATGGCTACACCTTC. Translating it yields CASSSPGDGYYGYTF.

This clone was recorded once. This chain joins TRBV5-8 and TRBJ1-1, with D possibly being TRBD1 (6 bases). The CDR3 is 15 amino acids. Germline assignment: CDR1 SGHTS and CDR2 YDEGEE. V was trimmed by 1 base and J by 0 bases, leaving 10 bases between them. The CDR3 loop is CASSLSPGVNTEAFF. Here the CDR3 DNA reads TGTGCCAGCAGCTTGTCACCAGGGGTGAACACTGAAGCTTTCTTT.

The count of this clone is one. The chain links TRBV7-2 to TRBJ2-5; D unresolved. Trimming left V 3 bases short and J 1 base short, with 9 bases between. The CDR3 runs to 14 residues. Looked up from germline, CDR1 is SGHTA and CDR2 is FQGNSA. CDR3 loop: CASSFMAVQETQYF. The CDR3 region has the DNA TGTGCCAGCAGCTTTATGGCAGTCCAAGAGACCCAGTACTTC.

The V call is TRBV7-9, the J call TRBJ1-1; TRBD1 matches at 8 bases. The length of the CDR3 is 13 residues. V was pared by 6 bases and J by 4 bases, with 4 bases of the junction left unmatched. The V gene's germline CDR1 is SEHNR and CDR2 FQNEAQ (reference sequence). The CDR3: CASRETGGTEAFF. CDR3 bases: TGTGCCAGCAGAGAAACAGGGGGCACTGAAGCTTTCTTT.

The chain joins TRBV7-9 to TRBJ2-5; 12 nucleotides align to TRBD2. Germline V lookup: CDR1 SEHNR, CDR2 FQNEAQ (reference sequence). Losses at the gene ends were 2 bases for V and 4 bases for J; bases not matched to a gene: 8. The CDR3 is 17 amino acids. The CDR3 region is CASSLFVTSGGGETQYF. The CDR3 DNA reads as TGTGCCAGCAGCTTATTTGTGACTAGCGGGGGAGGAGAGACCCAGTACTTC. Together with reference TRBV7-9 and TRBJ2-5, the CDR3 gives the full variable domain: DTGVSQNPRHKITKRGQNVTFRCDPISEHNRLYWYRQTLGQGPEFLTYFQNEAQLEKSRLLSDRFSAERPKGSFSTLEIQRTEQGDSAMYLCASSLFVTSGGGETQYFGPGTRLLVL.

V is TRBV27 and J is TRBJ2-1; 8 nucleotides align to TRBD1. Trimming took 4 bases from V and 5 from J; bases not matched to a gene: 7. Germline V gives CDR1 MNHEY, CDR2 SMNVEV (reference sequence). The CDR3 sequence is 15 residues long. The CDR3 reads CASSSRTGMHNEQFF. The DNA for the CDR3 is TGTGCCAGCAGTTCCCGGACAGGGATGCACAATGAGCAGTTCTTC.

The CDR3 here is CASGGLNNYGYTF. The CDR3 DNA sequence: TGTGCCAGCGGAGGTCTAAATAACTATGGCTACACCTTC. This chain uses TRBV6-5 with TRBJ1-2; D is uncertain. Germline V lookup: CDR1 MNHEY, CDR2 SVGAGI. This CDR3 has 13 amino acids. With 8 bases removed from V and 1 base from J, the gap between germline ends came to 11 bases.